Listed here are 24 T cell receptor beta chains from one sample, sequenced in a study of shared clonotypes between healthy human individuals. This table comes from immunoSEQ multiplex PCR, and its TCRdb copy is limited to in-frame clones, with some not included. Among roughly 2.5 million clones listed, more than 80% were seen once. The material sequenced was naive CD4+ T cells sorted from blood. The sample's subset: CD45RA+ positively selected. These receptors were taken from a man between 18 and 35 years old in good health.

The rearrangement links TRBV7-3 to TRBJ2-1; D is unclear. CDR3 length: 14 residues. Germline V gene data show CDR1 as SGHTA and CDR2 as FQGTGA. Deletions cut 5 bases from V and 3 bases from J, with 11 bases between. The chain's CDR3 is CASSPRTGYNEQFF. The CDR3 DNA reads TGTGCCAGCAGCCCCCGGACCGGCTACAATGAGCAGTTCTTC.

The chain carries TRBV12-1 and TRBJ1-1. TRBV12-1 is a recognized pseudogene. There are 14 residues in the CDR3. This chain's CDR3 is CASSSSQSNTEAFF. The CDR3 DNA follows: TGTGCCAGCAGCTCGAGCCAGTCGAACACTGAAGCTTTCTTT.

This clone showed up just a few times. Additional DNA sequences in this sample encode the identical CDR3. The chain links TRBV30 to TRBJ1-1; D not certain. Germline CDR1 reads GTSNPN; CDR2 reads SVGIG (reference sequence). Trimming pared 0 bases from V and 1 base from J, leaving 6 bases between. This CDR3 has 13 residues. CDR3: CAWSVNQNTEAFF. CDR3 DNA sequence: TGTGCCTGGAGTGTGAACCAGAACACTGAAGCTTTCTTT.

The genes are TRBV2 and TRBJ1-1; D is undetermined. The CDR3 runs 15 residues. Germline CDR1 reads SNHLY; CDR2 reads FYNNEI. With 4 bases removed from V and 1 base from J, the gap between germline ends came to 13 bases. This chain's CDR3 is CASSVPLQPNTEAFF. In nucleotides, the CDR3 is TGTGCCAGCAGTGTTCCTCTTCAGCCGAACACTGAAGCTTTCTTT.

The chain couples TRBV19 to TRBJ2-5; 7 bases match TRBD2. The trim removed 4 bases at V and 4 bases at J, leaving 6 bases unmatched. Germline V gene data show CDR1 as LNHDA and CDR2 as SQIVND (reference sequence). The CDR3 is 14 residues long. The chain's CDR3 is CASSKATSRETQYF. The CDR3 coding sequence is TGTGCCAGTAGTAAGGCGACTAGCCGAGAGACCCAGTACTTC.

The V and J genes are TRBV5-1 and TRBJ2-5, with TRBD2 matching over 9 bases. Germline values: CDR1 SGHRS, CDR2 YFSETQ. V shed 2 bases and J 4 bases; nucleotides not matched to a gene: 6. There are 15 residues in the CDR3. CDR3 sequence: CASSFGGREGETQYF. For the CDR3, the DNA is TGCGCCAGCAGCTTTGGCGGGAGGGAGGGAGAGACCCAGTACTTC.

V is TRBV19 and J is TRBJ2-7, with D possibly being TRBD1 (6 bases). This CDR3 has 15 amino acids. The germline CDR1 and CDR2 sequences are LNHDA and SQIVND (reference sequence). Trimming took off 6 bases at V and 0 bases at J, with 15 bases between the two ends. The CDR3 nucleotides read TGTGCCAGTAGGTACAGGGCGTCGAGCTCCTACGAGCAGTACTTC. This gives the protein CASRYRASSSYEQYF.

V gene TRBV2 combines with J gene TRBJ2-3; 11 bases fit TRBD2. V lost 4 bases to trimming and J lost 2 bases; unmatched junction nucleotides: 8. The CDR3 is 17 residues long. CDR1 and CDR2 (germline): SNHLY, FYNNEI. The chain's CDR3 is CASSGTSGPAPTDTQYF. The CDR3 DNA reads TGTGCCAGCAGTGGGACTAGCGGGCCGGCCCCCACAGATACGCAGTATTTT.

V is TRBV4-1 and J is TRBJ1-5; 7 nucleotides align to TRBD1. Germline V gene data show CDR1 as MGHRA and CDR2 as YSYEKL. Trimming cost V 0 bases and J 2 bases; bases outside gene matches: 4. The CDR3 has 16 residues. The CDR3 region is CASSQDVTGRNQPQHF. The CDR3 DNA follows: TGCGCCAGCAGCCAAGATGTGACAGGGCGCAATCAGCCCCAGCATTTT.

The CDR3 DNA reads as TGTGCCAGCAGCTCAGGGGGTAACAAGAACACCGGGGAGCTGTTTTTT. Translated, it gives CASSSGGNKNTGELFF. The rearrangement links TRBV11-2 to TRBJ2-2; 7 bases are shared with TRBD1. The CDR3 spans 16 residues. The trim removed 4 bases at V and 1 base at J, leaving 6 bases unmatched. The germline CDR1 and CDR2 sequences are SGHAT and FQNNGV.

This clone was observed once. The chain joins TRBV5-1 to TRBJ2-1; the D gene could be TRBD1 or TRBD2 (5 bases each). The germline V gene has CDR1 SGHRS and CDR2 YFSETQ. Trimming removed 4 bases from V and 8 bases from J, with 10 bases in between. The CDR3 sequence is 12 residues long. The chain's CDR3 is CASSRGRDEQFF. The DNA of the CDR3 is TGCGCCAGCAGCCGGGGCCGCGATGAGCAGTTCTTC.

The V call is TRBV13, the J call TRBJ2-1, with 9 bases fitting TRBD2. Germline V lookup: CDR1 PRHDT, CDR2 FYEKMQ (reference sequence). This CDR3 region has 16 residues. J was trimmed by 2 bases and V by 1 base; bases with no gene match: 3. CDR3 coding DNA: TGTGCCAGCAGCTTAGTTGGCGGGGGGGCCTACAATGAGCAGTTCTTC. Translated: CASSLVGGGAYNEQFF.

This chain connects TRBV18 to TRBJ2-7; 9 bases align to TRBD2. V was pared by 5 bases and J by 6 bases, with 5 bases of the junction left unmatched. Germline loops: CDR1 KGHSH, CDR2 LQKENI. This CDR3 spans 13 amino acids. DNA of the CDR3: TGTGCCAGCTCAATAATAGCGGGGGTCGAGCAGTACTTC. Amino acids: CASSIIAGVEQYF.

The rearrangement links TRBV18 to TRBJ2-7; unclear D gene. The CDR3 loop spans 15 amino acids. Germline CDR1 and CDR2: KGHSH and LQKENI. V was trimmed by 6 bases and J by 6 bases, leaving 21 bases between them. CDR3 residues: CASSPEGFSEFEQYF. The CDR3 nucleotides read TGTGCCAGCTCTCCCGAAGGGTTCTCTGAGTTCGAGCAGTACTTC.

A remark on this clone: The junction departs from germline at one end; a sequencing error may be responsible. V usage is TRBV4-2 and J usage is TRBJ1-2; 11 nucleotides agree with TRBD1. CDR3 length: 15 amino acids. Germline V lookup: CDR1 LGHNA, CDR2 YNFKEQ. For the CDR3, the DNA is TGTGCCAGCAGCCAGGGACAGGGGGACTACTATGGCCACACCTTC. This codes for CASSQGQGDYYGHTF.

As DNA, the CDR3 is TGTGCCATCAGTGTTAGCAGGGCGAGAAATTACGAGCAGTACTTC. Its translation: CAISVSRARNYEQYF. The J gene is TRBJ2-7, the V gene TRBV10-3, with D possibly matching TRBD1 (5 bases). V shed 4 bases and J shed 4 bases, with 17 bases lying between them. This CDR3 spans 15 amino acids. Germline assignment: CDR1 ENHRY and CDR2 SYGVKD.

CDR3 loop: CASSEPGQGIDEQYF. In DNA form, the CDR3 reads TGTGCCAGCAGCGAACCGGGACAGGGGATCGACGAGCAGTACTTC. J is TRBJ2-7 and V is TRBV7-9; 10 bases match TRBD1. Germline CDR1 is SEHNR and CDR2 is FQNEAQ (reference sequence). This CDR3 is 15 amino acids long. The ends lost 5 bases at V and 5 bases at J; junction bases unmatched: 9.

The rearrangement joins TRBV10-3 to TRBJ2-2; D perhaps matches TRBD1 (5 bases). The CDR3 sequence is 14 residues long. Trimming pared 7 bases from V and 2 bases from J, leaving 11 bases between. Germline V gene sequence: CDR1 ENHRY, CDR2 SYGVKD. The CDR3 region is CAIMRTTNTGELFF. The CDR3 DNA follows: TGTGCCATCATGCGGACAACAAACACCGGGGAGCTGTTTTTT.

The gene calls are TRBV7-9 and TRBJ2-7, with D possibly called TRBD1 or TRBD2 (5 bases each). The germline gives CDR1 SEHNR, CDR2 FQNEAQ (reference sequence). V was pared by 0 bases and J by 6 bases, with 18 bases between. The CDR3 is made up of 16 amino acids. This chain's CDR3 is CASSLATGRSFREQYF. The CDR3 bases are TGTGCCAGCAGCTTAGCAACGGGACGGTCGTTTCGCGAGCAGTACTTC.

The CDR3 region is CASSQRGQRPWDGYTF. CDR3 nucleotides: TGTGCCAGCAGCCAAAGAGGACAGCGCCCTTGGGATGGCTACACCTTC. The chain recombines TRBV7-9 with TRBJ1-2; possibly TRBD1 for D (6 bases). CDR3 size: 16 residues. V was pared by 5 bases and J by 6 bases, with 22 bases between. Per the germline V gene, CDR1 is SEHNR and CDR2 is FQNEAQ (reference sequence). Full variable domain (missing parts from reference TRBV7-9 and TRBJ1-2): DTGVSQNPRHKITKRGQNVTFRCDPISEHNRLYWYRQTLGQGPEFLTYFQNEAQLEKSRLLSDRFSAERPKGSFSTLEIQRTEQGDSAMYLCASSQRGQRPWDGYTFGSGTRLTVV.

The chain has TRBV19 and TRBJ1-5; D unclear. In germline, CDR1 is LNHDA, CDR2 SQIVND (reference sequence). The CDR3 is made up of 14 amino acids. Trimming took 5 bases from V and 0 from J, leaving 8 bases between them. The CDR3 protein is CASSPTYSNQPQHF. The DNA of the CDR3 is TGTGCCAGTAGTCCAACATATAGCAATCAGCCCCAGCATTTT. The full variable domain, with the rest looked up from reference TRBV19 and TRBJ1-5, is DGGITQSPKYLFRKEGQNVTLSCEQNLNHDAMYWYRQDPGQGLRLIYYSQIVNDFQKGDIAEGYSVSREKKESFPLTVTSAQKNPTAFYLCASSPTYSNQPQHFGDGTRLSIL.

The V call is TRBV4-2, the J call TRBJ1-5, with D tentatively TRBD1 (5 bases). Trimming cost V 2 bases and J 4 bases, with 15 bases left between them. CDR3 length: 16 residues. CDR1 LGHNA and CDR2 YNFKEQ come from the germline V gene. DNA of the CDR3: TGTGCCAGCAGCCAACCCGGGGCGGCGGGAAATCAGCCCCAGCATTTT. The encoded protein is CASSQPGAAGNQPQHF.

The rearrangement links TRBV7-9 to TRBJ1-2; TRBD1 might be the D (5 bases). In germline, CDR1 is SEHNR, CDR2 FQNEAQ (reference sequence). The V and J ends lost 3 bases and 4 bases respectively, with 9 bases between them. CDR3 size: 13 residues. DNA for the CDR3: TGTGCCAGCAGCTTCGGGGCTCTCTATGGCTACACCTTC. Protein product: CASSFGALYGYTF.

CDR3 DNA: TGTGCCAGCAGCTTGGGAGGGCCCACCGGGGAGCTGTTTTTT. This encodes CASSLGGPTGELFF. The rearrangement links TRBV5-4 to TRBJ2-2; TRBD2 is a possible D gene (5 bases). The CDR3 has 14 residues. Trimming pared 0 bases from V and 4 bases from J, leaving 7 bases between. CDR1 SGHNT and CDR2 YYREEE come from the germline V gene (reference sequence).